This TCR beta chain was recorded in a study of T cell clonotyping in hematopoietic cell transplantation. General observations from the study: Few recipient clonotypes overlapped donors; over 97% were de novo at given depth. Recipient TCR diversity dropped after transplant; expanded clonotypes rose from day 30 to 180. CD4 and CD8 repertoire contributions could not be separated without sorting.

Turning to this clone: No antigen is known for it.

Only in-frame clones appear in the TCRdb table, and some are missing; sequencing was by immunoSEQ multiplex PCR. Of some 30,000 clones listed, 92% are singletons. Recipient blood drawn about 28 days pretransplant and days 30, 100, 180 after. CDR1 SGHNT and CDR2 YENEEA come from the germline V gene. V gave up 2 bases and J gave up 0 bases, with 4 bases separating them. The CDR3 runs 13 residues. The sequence was collected from a female patient in her forties or fifties who had an allogeneic stem cell transplant from a related donor, so the T cells may come from the graft donor. Some clones in this sample may be carry-over from other donors' samples. The chain recombines TRBV11-3 with TRBJ1-1; D is ambiguous. The sequenced sample was PBMCs, obtained 100 days after allogeneic stem cell transplant. CDR3 sequence reads: CASSLRVNTEAFF. CDR3 nucleotide sequence: TGTGCCAGCAGCTTAAGGGTGAACACTGAAGCTTTCTTT.